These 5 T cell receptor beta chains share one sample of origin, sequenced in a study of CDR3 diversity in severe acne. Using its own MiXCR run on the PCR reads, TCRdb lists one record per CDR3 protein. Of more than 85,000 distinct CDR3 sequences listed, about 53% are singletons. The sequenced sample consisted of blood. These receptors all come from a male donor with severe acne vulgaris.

The CDR3 is CASTETGSSPQHF. In DNA form, the CDR3 reads TGTGCCAGCACCGAGACAGGTTCGTCGCCCCAGCATTTT. The genes are TRBV6-5 and TRBJ1-5; D possibly corresponds to TRBD1 (6 bases). The CDR3 length is 13 residues. V was trimmed by 7 bases and J by 9 bases, leaving 16 bases between them. Per the germline V gene, CDR1 is MNHEY and CDR2 is SVGAGI.

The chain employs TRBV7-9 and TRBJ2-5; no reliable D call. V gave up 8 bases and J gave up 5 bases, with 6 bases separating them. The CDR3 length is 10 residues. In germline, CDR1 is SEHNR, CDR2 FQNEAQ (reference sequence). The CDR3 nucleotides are TGTGCCAGCGGGCGGGAGACCCAGTACTTC. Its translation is CASGRETQYF.

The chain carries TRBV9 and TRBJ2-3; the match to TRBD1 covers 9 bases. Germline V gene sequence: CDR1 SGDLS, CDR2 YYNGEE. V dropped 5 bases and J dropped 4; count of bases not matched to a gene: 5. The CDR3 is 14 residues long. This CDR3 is CASSPTGGADTQYF. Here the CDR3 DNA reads TGTGCCAGCAGTCCCACAGGGGGCGCAGATACGCAGTATTTT.

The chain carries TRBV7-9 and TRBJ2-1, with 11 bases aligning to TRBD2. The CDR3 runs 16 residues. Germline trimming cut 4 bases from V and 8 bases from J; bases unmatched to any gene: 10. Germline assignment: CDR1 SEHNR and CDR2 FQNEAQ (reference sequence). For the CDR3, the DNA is TGTGCCAGCAGCTCAAAACGACTAGCGGGAAGAGATGAGCAGTTCTTC. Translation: CASSSKRLAGRDEQFF. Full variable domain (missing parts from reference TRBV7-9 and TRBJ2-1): DTGVSQNPRHKITKRGQNVTFRCDPISEHNRLYWYRQTLGQGPEFLTYFQNEAQLEKSRLLSDRFSAERPKGSFSTLEIQRTEQGDSAMYLCASSSKRLAGRDEQFFGPGTRLTVL.

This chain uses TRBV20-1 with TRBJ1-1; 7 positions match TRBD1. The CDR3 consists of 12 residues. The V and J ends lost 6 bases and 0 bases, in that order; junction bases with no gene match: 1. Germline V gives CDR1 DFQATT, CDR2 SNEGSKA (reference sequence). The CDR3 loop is CSAGQLNTEAFF. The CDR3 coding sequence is TGCAGTGCGGGACAGCTGAACACTGAAGCTTTCTTT.